A single sample gave rise to the 27 T cell receptor beta chains below, sequenced in a study of T-cell memory formation after mild COVID-19. Each CDR3 protein gets one entry after TCRdb re-called the 5' RACE reads with MiXCR. The repertoire holds about 400,000 distinct CDR3 sequences, with approximately 25% as singletons. Specimen: PBMCs or a T cell subset sorted from them (not recorded which). These TCRs come from an adult woman who had mild COVID-19 (a few samples of this study predate the infection). Cell type and time point are not known.

This sequence joins TRBV5-1 and TRBJ2-2; TRBD1 aligns across 11 bases. Germline V gene data show CDR1 as SGHRS and CDR2 as YFSETQ. Trimming cost V 4 bases and J 7 bases; bases outside gene matches: 6. The CDR3 length is 15 residues. CDR3 amino acids: CASSAAGTGGGELFF. For the CDR3, the DNA is TGCGCCAGCAGCGCCGCCGGGACAGGGGGCGGGGAGCTGTTTTTT.

This clonotype was recorded at least ten times. The rearrangement links TRBV10-3 to TRBJ2-1; TRBD1 agrees at 7 bases. CDR3 length: 13 amino acids. Unmatched junction bases numbered 4, after V lost 6 bases and J lost 5 bases. Germline assignment: CDR1 ENHRY and CDR2 SYGVKD. CDR3 in DNA: TGTGCCATCAGGGGACAGCCTGACAATGAGCAGTTCTTC. Residues: CAIRGQPDNEQFF.

The chain joins TRBV7-9 to TRBJ2-7, with D maybe TRBD2 (7 bases). With 3 bases removed from V and 7 bases from J, the gap between germline ends came to 13 bases. Germline V lookup: CDR1 SEHNR, CDR2 FQNEAQ (reference sequence). This CDR3 has 13 residues. CDR3 sequence: CASSFAGAGEQYF. CDR3 sequence (DNA): TGTGCCAGCAGCTTCGCGGGGGCGGGAGAGCAGTACTTC. Complete variable domain (other parts from reference TRBV7-9 and TRBJ2-7): DTGVSQNPRHKITKRGQNVTFRCDPISEHNRLYWYRQTLGQGPEFLTYFQNEAQLEKSRLLSDRFSAERPKGSFSTLEIQRTEQGDSAMYLCASSFAGAGEQYFGPGTRLTVT.

V is TRBV20-1 and J is TRBJ1-2, with D perhaps TRBD1 (5 bases). The germline V and J ends were trimmed by 3 bases and 2 bases, with 10 bases remaining between them. The germline V gene encodes CDR1 DFQATT and CDR2 SNEGSKA (reference sequence). The CDR3 consists of 13 residues. The CDR3 is CSASKTANYGYTF. For the CDR3, the DNA is TGCAGTGCTAGCAAGACAGCCAACTATGGCTACACCTTC.

The chain is built from TRBV7-6 and TRBJ2-1; 8 bases line up with TRBD2. The CDR3 extends over 16 amino acids. Germline CDR1 is SGHVS and CDR2 is FNYEAQ. J was trimmed by 2 bases and V by 2 bases; bases with no gene match: 5. The CDR3 DNA is TGTGCCAGCAGCTTAATACCAGCGGGGGCCTACAATGAGCAGTTCTTC. This translates into CASSLIPAGAYNEQFF.

This CDR3 reads CASSTSTGEGTDTQYF. The CDR3 nucleotides read TGTGCCAGCAGCACCTCGACAGGGGAGGGGACAGATACGCAGTATTTT. This chain uses TRBV7-3 with TRBJ2-3, with D perhaps TRBD1 (8 bases). The CDR3 length is 16 residues. V gave up 5 bases and J gave up 3 bases, with 18 bases separating them. Germline values: CDR1 SGHTA, CDR2 FQGTGA.

Comment on this clonotype: One end of the junction is discordant with germline, which a read error may explain. The J gene is TRBJ1-5, the V gene TRBV4-1; D remains ambiguous. Germline lookup yields CDR1 MGHRA and CDR2 YSYEKL. The CDR3 has 14 amino acids. The CDR3 spells CASSQMPSNQPQHF. The DNA of the CDR3 is TGCGCCAGCAGCCAAATGCCCAGCAATCAGCCACAGCATTTT.

In this sample, this clonotype turned up once. The chain couples TRBV10-3 to TRBJ2-5; either TRBD1 or TRBD2 may supply D (5 bases each). Germline V gene lookup returns CDR1 ENHRY and CDR2 SYGVKD. V was pared by 4 bases and J by 4 bases, with 7 bases between. The CDR3 loop spans 12 amino acids. The CDR3 loop reads CAISAGGETQYF. CDR3 coding DNA: TGTGCCATCAGTGCTGGGGGAGAGACCCAGTACTTC.

This clonotype was counted a few times. This sequence joins TRBV28 and TRBJ1-3; no clear D. The CDR3 is 13 amino acids. Looked up from germline, CDR1 is MDHEN and CDR2 is SYDVKM. V shed 2 bases and J shed 3 bases, with 5 bases lying between them. In DNA, the CDR3 is TGTGCCAGCAGTTTACCTTATGGAAACACCATATATTTT. Protein product: CASSLPYGNTIYF.

This clonotype was seen only a few times. The chain couples TRBV24-1 to TRBJ2-7; D unresolved. CDR3 size: 14 residues. The V and J ends lost 3 bases and 0 bases respectively, with 8 bases between them. Per the germline V gene, CDR1 is KGHDR and CDR2 is SFDVKD. CDR3 coding DNA: TGTGCCACCAGTGATACTCAGTCCTCCTACGAGCAGTACTTC. Protein product: CATSDTQSSYEQYF.

In this sample, this clonotype turned up many times. The chain has TRBV7-8 and TRBJ2-4; 7 nucleotides match TRBD2. Germline V gene lookup returns CDR1 SGHVS and CDR2 FQNEAQ. The trim removed 0 bases at V and 6 bases at J, leaving 2 bases unmatched. This CDR3 is 14 amino acids long. Written as DNA, the CDR3 is TGTGCCAGCAGCTTAGCGGGAGGGGCAAACATTCAGTACTTC. It translates to CASSLAGGANIQYF.

This clonotype was detected ten times or more. The genes are TRBV5-1 and TRBJ1-6, with D uncertain. CDR3 size: 13 residues. V was pared by 0 bases and J by 6 bases, with 4 bases between. From germline, CDR1 is SGHRS and CDR2 YFSETQ. In DNA, the CDR3 is TGCGCCAGCAGCTTGGACAGTAATTCACCCCTCCACTTT. Protein: CASSLDSNSPLHF.

This clonotype was counted between two and nine times. This chain uses TRBV5-6 with TRBJ2-5; possibly TRBD1 for D (6 bases). The ends were cut back, 5 bases at V and 1 base at J, with 9 bases in the middle. Germline V gives CDR1 SGHDT, CDR2 YYEEEE. The CDR3 length is 13 residues. The CDR3 protein is CASSKDSQETQYF. The DNA for the CDR3 is TGTGCCAGCAGTAAGGACAGCCAAGAGACCCAGTACTTC.

This clonotype appeared a few times. DNA for the CDR3: TGCAGTGCTAGCCAGGGGCCGAGCACAGATACGCAGTATTTT. It is translated as CSASQGPSTDTQYF. V gene TRBV20-1 combines with J gene TRBJ2-3; D is perhaps TRBD1 (6 bases). The V and J ends lost 3 bases and 0 bases respectively, with 10 bases between them. CDR1 is DFQATT and CDR2 is SNEGSKA in the germline V gene (reference sequence). The CDR3 contains 14 residues.

The rearrangement joins TRBV12-3 or TRBV12-4 to TRBJ2-2, with 14 bases matching TRBD2. Trimming removed 3 bases from V and 5 bases from J; junction bases left unmatched: 8. The CDR3 extends over 18 amino acids. The CDR3 reads CASSFRLAGGRETGELFF. Here the CDR3 DNA reads TGTGCCAGCAGTTTCCGACTAGCGGGGGGGCGGGAAACCGGGGAGCTGTTTTTT.

The V and J genes are TRBV6-5 and TRBJ1-2, with a possible D match to TRBD1 (6 bases). The CDR3 sequence is 13 residues long. The germline V and J ends were trimmed by 4 bases and 3 bases, with 9 bases remaining between them. Germline V gives CDR1 MNHEY, CDR2 SVGAGI. Here the CDR3 reads CASSLGQHYGYTF. CDR3 DNA: TGTGCCAGCAGTTTGGGACAACACTATGGCTACACCTTC.

This clonotype has ten or more counts. The CDR3 DNA follows: TGTGCCACGCGAGACGCGGGCAGGGGCACTGAAGCTTTCTTT. As protein: CATRDAGRGTEAFF. This rearrangement joins TRBV4-2 to TRBJ1-1; maybe TRBD1 (6 bases). CDR3 length equals 14 residues. The germline CDR1 and CDR2 sequences are LGHNA and YNFKEQ. Trimming shortened V by 10 bases and J by 4 bases, and 19 bases separated the two germline ends.

This clonotype has ten or more counts. V gene TRBV7-2 combines with J gene TRBJ1-2; possible D gene TRBD1, 5 bases. The germline gives CDR1 SGHTA, CDR2 FQGNSA. This CDR3 has 14 amino acids. Trimming took off 4 bases at V and 6 bases at J, with 15 bases between the two ends. CDR3 nucleotides: TGTGCCAGCAGCTCGGGACCCCCAACTCATGGCTACACCTTC. Its protein is CASSSGPPTHGYTF.

This chain connects TRBV4-1 to TRBJ1-4; possibly TRBD1 for D (5 bases). V was shortened by 3 bases and J by 0 bases, with 14 bases between the two germline ends. This CDR3 comprises 17 residues. The germline V gene has CDR1 MGHRA and CDR2 YSYEKL. Here the CDR3 reads CASSQLSRVATNEKLFF. The DNA for the CDR3 is TGCGCCAGCAGCCAGTTGTCCAGGGTCGCAACTAATGAAAAACTGTTTTTT.

This clonotype was recorded many times. The chain recombines TRBV5-1 with TRBJ2-1, with D maybe TRBD1 (5 bases). The CDR3 sequence is 12 residues long. V lost 4 bases and J 11 bases, leaving 13 bases between the germline ends. Germline CDR1 and CDR2: SGHRS and YFSETQ. The CDR3 DNA reads as TGCGCCAGCAGCACGACAGACCGGCAGCAGTTCTTC. It codes for CASSTTDRQQFF.

The J gene is TRBJ2-2, the V gene TRBV5-6; D unclear. Germline V gives CDR1 SGHDT, CDR2 YYEEEE. This CDR3 is 14 amino acids long. Between the trimmed V and J ends, which lost 4 bases and 0 bases, there was a span of 7 bases. CDR3 residues: CASSVESNTGELFF. CDR3 in DNA: TGTGCCAGCAGCGTTGAATCGAACACCGGGGAGCTGTTTTTT.

There are a few counts of this clonotype. The chain uses TRBV6-5 and TRBJ2-2; D ambiguous. The V gene lost 2 bases and the J gene lost 3 bases, with 7 bases spanning the gap. In germline, CDR1 is MNHEY, CDR2 SVGAGI. The CDR3 sequence is 14 residues long. As DNA, the CDR3 is TGTGCCAGCAGTTACAATCGAGACACCGGGGAGCTGTTTTTT. It yields the protein CASSYNRDTGELFF.

J is TRBJ2-5 and V is TRBV7-6, with 9 bases aligning to TRBD2. This CDR3 contains 17 residues. Germline loops: CDR1 SGHVS, CDR2 FNYEAQ. V dropped 7 bases and J dropped 5; count of bases not matched to a gene: 17. In nucleotides, the CDR3 is TGTGCCAGCATCCGGGGGTGGCCTAGCGGGAATCTGGAGACCCAGTACTTC. Protein sequence: CASIRGWPSGNLETQYF. Full variable domain (remainder filled in from reference TRBV7-6 and TRBJ2-5): GAGVSQSPRYKVTKRGQDVALRCDPISGHVSLYWYRQALGQGPEFLTYFNYEAQQDKSGLPNDRFSAERPEGSISTLTIQRTEQRDSAMYRCASIRGWPSGNLETQYFGPGTRLLVL.

This clonotype was seen a handful of times. J is TRBJ1-1 and V is TRBV4-2; a possible D gene is TRBD1 (5 bases). Germline CDR1 is LGHNA and CDR2 is YNFKEQ. There are 15 residues in the CDR3. The germline V and J ends were trimmed by 2 bases and 1 base, with 11 bases remaining between them. The CDR3 region is CASSQPDTPNTEAFF. The CDR3 coding sequence is TGTGCCAGCAGCCAACCGGACACCCCGAACACTGAAGCTTTCTTT.

There are a few counts of this clonotype. The chain employs TRBV7-6 and TRBJ2-1; 9 positions match TRBD1. The germline gives CDR1 SGHVS, CDR2 FNYEAQ. The length of the CDR3 is 14 residues. Losses at the gene ends were 5 bases for V and 12 bases for J; bases not matched to a gene: 11. CDR3 nucleotide sequence: TGTGCCAGCAGCGGCCGGGACAGGGAGTGGTCGCAGTTCTTC. Translating gives CASSGRDREWSQFF.

The chain employs TRBV7-2 and TRBJ2-7; possible D gene TRBD1, 6 bases. The CDR3 sequence is 13 residues long. Trimming cost V 5 bases and J 5 bases, with 13 bases left between them. Per germline, CDR1 SGHTA and CDR2 FQGNSA. DNA of the CDR3: TGTGCCAGCAGCCCCGGACAGTATCACGAGCAGTACTTC. Protein: CASSPGQYHEQYF.

V and J are TRBV6-1 and TRBJ2-5; the D is unclear. The CDR3 loop spans 13 amino acids. Trimming took 5 bases from V and 5 from J, leaving 12 bases between them. Germline CDR1 is MNHNS and CDR2 is SASEGT. The CDR3 spells CASSPRVGETQYF. DNA for the CDR3: TGTGCCAGCAGTCCACGGGTAGGGGAGACCCAGTACTTC.